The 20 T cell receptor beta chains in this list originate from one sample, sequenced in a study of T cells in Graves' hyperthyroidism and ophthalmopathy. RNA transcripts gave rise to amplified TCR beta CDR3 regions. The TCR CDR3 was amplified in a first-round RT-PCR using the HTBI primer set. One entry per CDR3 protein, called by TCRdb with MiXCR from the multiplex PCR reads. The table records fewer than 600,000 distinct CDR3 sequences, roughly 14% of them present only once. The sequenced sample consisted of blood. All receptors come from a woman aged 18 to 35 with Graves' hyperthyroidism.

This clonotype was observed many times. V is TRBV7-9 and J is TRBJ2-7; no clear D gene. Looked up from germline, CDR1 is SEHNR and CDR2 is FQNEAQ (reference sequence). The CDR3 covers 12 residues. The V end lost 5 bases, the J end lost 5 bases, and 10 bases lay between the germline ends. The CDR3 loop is CASSPGSDEQYF. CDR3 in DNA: TGTGCCAGCAGCCCGGGCAGCGACGAGCAGTACTTC.

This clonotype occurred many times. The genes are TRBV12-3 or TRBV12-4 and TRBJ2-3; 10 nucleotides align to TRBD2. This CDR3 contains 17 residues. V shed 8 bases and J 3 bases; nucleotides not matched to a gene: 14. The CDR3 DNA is TGTGCCAGCCGCCCTAATCCGGGACTAGCGTTTACAGATACGCAGTATTTT. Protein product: CASRPNPGLAFTDTQYF.

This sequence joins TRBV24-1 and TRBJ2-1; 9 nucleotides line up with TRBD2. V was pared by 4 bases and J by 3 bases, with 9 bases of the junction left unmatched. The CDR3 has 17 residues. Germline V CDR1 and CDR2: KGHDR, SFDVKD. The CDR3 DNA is TGTGCCACCAGTGAGGGTAGCGGGAGCAGTTTCTACAATGAGCAGTTCTTC. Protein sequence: CATSEGSGSSFYNEQFF.

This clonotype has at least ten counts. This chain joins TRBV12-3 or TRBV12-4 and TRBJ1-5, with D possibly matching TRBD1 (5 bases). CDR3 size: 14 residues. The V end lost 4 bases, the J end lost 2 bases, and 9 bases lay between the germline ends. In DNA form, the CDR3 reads TGTGCCAGCAGTTCTGACAGCCGCAATCAGCCCCAGCATTTT. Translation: CASSSDSRNQPQHF.

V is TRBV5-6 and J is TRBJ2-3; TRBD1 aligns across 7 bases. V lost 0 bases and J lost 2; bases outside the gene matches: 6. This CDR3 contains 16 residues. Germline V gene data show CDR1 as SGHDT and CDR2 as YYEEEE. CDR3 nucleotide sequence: TGTGCCAGCAGCTTGGGGGACAGTCAGTACACAGATACGCAGTATTTT. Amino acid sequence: CASSLGDSQYTDTQYF.

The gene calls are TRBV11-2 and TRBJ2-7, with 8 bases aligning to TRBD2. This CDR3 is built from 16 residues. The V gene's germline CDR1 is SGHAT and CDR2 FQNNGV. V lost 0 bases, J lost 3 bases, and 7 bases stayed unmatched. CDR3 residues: CASSLDLSGSVYEQYF. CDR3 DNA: TGTGCCAGCAGCTTAGATCTCAGCGGGAGCGTCTACGAGCAGTACTTC.

The CDR3 reads CASSFGQDEQFF. CDR3 nucleotide sequence: TGTGCCAGCAGCTTCGGACAGGATGAGCAGTTCTTC. The V gene is TRBV7-2, the J gene TRBJ2-1; the match to TRBD1 covers 7 bases. Germline CDR1 reads SGHTA; CDR2 reads FQGNSA. V lost 3 bases and J lost 8; bases outside the gene matches: 1. The CDR3 sequence is 12 residues long.

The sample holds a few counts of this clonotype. The CDR3, as DNA: TGTGCCAGCAGCCAAGTGGGACAGGGCGTAGCCAAAAACATTCAGTACTTC. Translating gives CASSQVGQGVAKNIQYF. The chain joins TRBV3-1 to TRBJ2-4; 9 nucleotides agree with TRBD1. This CDR3 spans 17 amino acids. Germline V gives CDR1 LGHDT, CDR2 YNNKEL (reference sequence). J lost 0 bases, V lost 1 base, and 4 bases had no gene match.

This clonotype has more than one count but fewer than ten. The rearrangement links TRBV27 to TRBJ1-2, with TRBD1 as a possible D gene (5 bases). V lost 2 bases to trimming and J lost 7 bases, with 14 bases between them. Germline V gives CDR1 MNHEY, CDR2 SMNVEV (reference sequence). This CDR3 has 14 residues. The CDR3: CASSLGFRAAGYTF. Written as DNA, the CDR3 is TGTGCCAGCAGTTTAGGATTCAGGGCGGCTGGCTACACCTTC.

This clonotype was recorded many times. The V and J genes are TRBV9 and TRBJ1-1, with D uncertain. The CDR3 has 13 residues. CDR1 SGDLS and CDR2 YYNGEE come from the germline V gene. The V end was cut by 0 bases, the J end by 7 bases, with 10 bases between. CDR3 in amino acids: CASSVDGRSEAFF. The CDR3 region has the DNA TGTGCCAGCAGCGTAGACGGAAGGAGTGAAGCTTTCTTT.

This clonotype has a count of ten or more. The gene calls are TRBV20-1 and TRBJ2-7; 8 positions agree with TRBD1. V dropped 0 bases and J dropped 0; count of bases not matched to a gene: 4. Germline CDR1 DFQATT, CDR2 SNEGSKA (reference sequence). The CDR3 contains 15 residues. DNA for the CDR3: TGCAGTGCTAGAGACAGACAGGGGCTCTCCTACGAGCAGTACTTC. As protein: CSARDRQGLSYEQYF.

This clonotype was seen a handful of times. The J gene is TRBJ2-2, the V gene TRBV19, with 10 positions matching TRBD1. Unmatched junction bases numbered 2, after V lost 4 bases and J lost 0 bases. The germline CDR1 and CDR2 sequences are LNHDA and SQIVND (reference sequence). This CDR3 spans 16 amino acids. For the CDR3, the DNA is TGTGCCAGTAGTAGGGGGACAGGGGCGAACACCGGGGAGCTGTTTTTT. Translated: CASSRGTGANTGELFF.

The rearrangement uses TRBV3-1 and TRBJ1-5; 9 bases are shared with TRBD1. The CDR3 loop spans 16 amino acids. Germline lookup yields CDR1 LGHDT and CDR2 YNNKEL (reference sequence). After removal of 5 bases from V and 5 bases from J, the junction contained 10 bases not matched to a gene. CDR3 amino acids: CASSGSGTGTYQPQHF. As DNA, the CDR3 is TGTGCCAGCAGCGGCTCCGGGACAGGGACCTATCAGCCCCAGCATTTT.

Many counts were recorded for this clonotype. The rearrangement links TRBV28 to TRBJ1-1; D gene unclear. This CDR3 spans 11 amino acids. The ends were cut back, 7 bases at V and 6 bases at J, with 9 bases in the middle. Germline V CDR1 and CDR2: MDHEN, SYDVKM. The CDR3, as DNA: TGTGCCAGCACTGCTCCGTCTGAAGCTTTCTTT. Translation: CASTAPSEAFF.

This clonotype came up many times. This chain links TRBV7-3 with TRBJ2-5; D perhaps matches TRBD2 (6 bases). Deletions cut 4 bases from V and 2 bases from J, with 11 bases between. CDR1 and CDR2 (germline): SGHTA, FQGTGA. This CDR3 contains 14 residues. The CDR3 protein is CASSSGGDQETQYF. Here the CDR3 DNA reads TGTGCCAGCAGCTCCGGGGGAGATCAAGAGACCCAGTACTTC.

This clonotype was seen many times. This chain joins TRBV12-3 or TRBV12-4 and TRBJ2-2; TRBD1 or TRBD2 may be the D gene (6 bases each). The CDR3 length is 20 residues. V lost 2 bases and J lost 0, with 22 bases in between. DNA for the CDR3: TGTGCCAGCAGTTTACTTTATGGAGGGCAGGGGCTAACGAACACCGGGGAGCTGTTTTTT. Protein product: CASSLLYGGQGLTNTGELFF.

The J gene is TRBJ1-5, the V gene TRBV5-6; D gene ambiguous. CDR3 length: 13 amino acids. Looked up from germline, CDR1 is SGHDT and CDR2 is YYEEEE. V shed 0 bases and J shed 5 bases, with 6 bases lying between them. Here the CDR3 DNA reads TGTGCCAGCAGCTTGGCTAGAGATCAGCCCCAGCATTTT. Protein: CASSLARDQPQHF.

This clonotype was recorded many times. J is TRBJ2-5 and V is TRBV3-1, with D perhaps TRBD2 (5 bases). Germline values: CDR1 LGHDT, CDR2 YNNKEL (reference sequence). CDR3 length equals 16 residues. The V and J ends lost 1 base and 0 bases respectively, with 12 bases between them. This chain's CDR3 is CASSQGVGAYQETQYF. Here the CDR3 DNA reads TGTGCCAGCAGCCAAGGGGTGGGAGCGTACCAAGAGACCCAGTACTTC.

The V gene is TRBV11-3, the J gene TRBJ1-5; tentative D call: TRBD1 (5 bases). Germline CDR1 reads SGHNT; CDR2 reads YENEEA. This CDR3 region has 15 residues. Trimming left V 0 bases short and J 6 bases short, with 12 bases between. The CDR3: CASSLDRDVGQPQHF. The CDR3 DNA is TGTGCCAGCAGCTTAGACAGGGATGTTGGTCAGCCCCAGCATTTT.

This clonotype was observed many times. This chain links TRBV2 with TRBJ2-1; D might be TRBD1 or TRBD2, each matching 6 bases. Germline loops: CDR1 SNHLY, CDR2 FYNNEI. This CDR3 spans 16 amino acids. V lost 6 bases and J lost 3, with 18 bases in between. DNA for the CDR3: TGTGCCAGCAGCGCAGAGGGGGGCGGACACTACAATGAGCAGTTCTTC. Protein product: CASSAEGGGHYNEQFF.